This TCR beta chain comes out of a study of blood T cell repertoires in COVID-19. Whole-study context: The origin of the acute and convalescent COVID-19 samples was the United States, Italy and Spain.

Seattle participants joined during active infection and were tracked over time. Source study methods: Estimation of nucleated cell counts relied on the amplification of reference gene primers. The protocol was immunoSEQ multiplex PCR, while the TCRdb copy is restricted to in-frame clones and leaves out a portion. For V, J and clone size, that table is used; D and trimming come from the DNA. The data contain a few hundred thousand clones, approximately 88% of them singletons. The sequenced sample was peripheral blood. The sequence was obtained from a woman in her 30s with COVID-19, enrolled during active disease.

CDR3 residues: CASKGENNEQFF. The CDR3 DNA reads TGCGCCAGCAAGGGGGAAAACAATGAGCAGTTCTTC. The chain carries TRBV5-1 and TRBJ2-1; tentatively, D is TRBD1 (6 bases). The V and J ends lost 6 bases and 5 bases respectively, with 9 bases between them. CDR3 length: 12 amino acids. Germline CDR1 is SGHRS and CDR2 is YFSETQ.